These 10 T cell receptor beta chains share one sample of origin, sequenced in a study of shared clonotypes between healthy human individuals. Generated by immunoSEQ multiplex PCR, the TCRdb table keeps only in-frame clones and is missing some. The sample includes roughly 500,000 clones, around 85% of them seen just once. Material for sequencing was PBMCs. These receptors originate from a woman in her forties in good health. Some clones in this sample may be carry-over from other donors' samples.

The chain joins TRBV18 to TRBJ1-1, with TRBD1 as a possible D gene (5 bases). CDR3 length equals 15 residues. Per germline, CDR1 KGHSH and CDR2 LQKENI. The germline V and J ends were trimmed by 3 bases and 0 bases, with 11 bases remaining between them. The CDR3 region has the DNA TGTGCCAGCTCACCTAGCGGGGGGATGAACACTGAAGCTTTCTTT. This sequence encodes CASSPSGGMNTEAFF.

The CDR3 loop reads CASSYGTGQETQYF. In DNA form, the CDR3 reads TGTGCCAGCAGTTACGGGACAGGGCAAGAGACCCAGTACTTC. This sequence joins TRBV6-5 and TRBJ2-5; 9 positions match TRBD1. The CDR3 covers 14 residues. Germline V gene sequence: CDR1 MNHEY, CDR2 SVGAGI. The V segment lost 2 bases and the J segment 2 bases; nucleotides outside the gene matches: 0.

The sample holds many counts of this clone. Distinct nucleotide sequences in the sample also encode this CDR3. The J gene is TRBJ1-2, the V gene TRBV7-3, with TRBD1 as a possible D gene (5 bases). From germline, CDR1 is SGHTA and CDR2 FQGTGA. Trimming removed 2 bases at V and 8 bases at J, with 12 bases between. The CDR3 length is 13 residues. The CDR3 DNA is TGTGCCAGCAGCTTACGGCAGGGCGGCGGCTACACCTTC. Encoded protein: CASSLRQGGGYTF.

This clone was observed a handful of times. A much larger clonotype is one base distant, so this may be a read error. This chain joins TRBV27 and TRBJ2-1; no reliable D call. Germline V gives CDR1 MNHEY, CDR2 SMNVEV (reference sequence). The CDR3 covers 14 residues. V shed 2 bases and J shed 6 bases, with 11 bases lying between them. For the CDR3, the DNA is TGTGCCAGCAGTTTAAGACGGATAGCCAATGAGCAGTTCTTC. Translated, it gives CASSLRRIANEQFF.

V gene TRBV5-1 combines with J gene TRBJ2-7; no clear D gene. The V end was cut by 0 bases, the J end by 5 bases, with 9 bases between. This CDR3 is 13 amino acids long. Germline V gene sequence: CDR1 SGHRS, CDR2 YFSETQ. CDR3 sequence (DNA): TGCGCCAGCAGCTTGGGGGTTTCCAACGAGCAGTACTTC. Amino acid sequence: CASSLGVSNEQYF.

As concerns this clone: A read error is likely here: a far larger clone is one base away. The chain joins TRBV2 to TRBJ2-1; D is possibly TRBD1 or TRBD2 (5 bases each). Germline lookup yields CDR1 SNHLY and CDR2 FYNNEI. CDR3 size: 13 residues. CDR3: CTRLLGAGNEQFF. CDR3 nucleotides: TGTACCAGACTACTAGGGGCGGGCAATGAGCAGTTCTTC.

V gene TRBV29-1 combines with J gene TRBJ2-1; 7 bases are shared with TRBD1. The CDR3 has 14 amino acids. Germline V gene data show CDR1 as SQVTM and CDR2 as ANQGSEA. J was trimmed by 4 bases and V by 6 bases; bases with no gene match: 9. The CDR3 loop reads CSVAKTGNYNEQFF. The CDR3 DNA reads TGCAGCGTCGCCAAGACAGGGAATTACAATGAGCAGTTCTTC.

This clone was recorded once. The chain has TRBV5-3 and TRBJ1-4, with 7 bases lining up with TRBD1. TRBV5-3 is known as an ORF, though its function is uncertain. This CDR3 is 17 amino acids long. V lost 5 bases, J lost 5 bases, and 15 bases stayed unmatched. CDR3 sequence: CARREGQPAGPNEKLFF. CDR3 in DNA: TGTGCCAGAAGGGAGGGACAGCCCGCGGGCCCAAATGAAAAACTGTTTTTT.

V gene TRBV6-5 combines with J gene TRBJ2-3; no definite D call. Germline V gene lookup returns CDR1 MNHEY and CDR2 SVGAGI. The CDR3 totals 14 residues. Trimming left V 0 bases short and J 6 bases short, with 10 bases between. CDR3 bases: TGTGCCAGCAGTTACTCCCTGGCTCAGGATACGCAGTATTTT. Its protein is CASSYSLAQDTQYF.

This sequence joins TRBV28 and TRBJ1-3; unclear D gene. CDR1 MDHEN and CDR2 SYDVKM come from the germline V gene. The CDR3 is 14 amino acids. V was cut by 7 bases and J by 0 bases, with 10 bases left in between. This CDR3 reads CASIASDSGNTIYF. The DNA for the CDR3 is TGTGCCAGCATTGCCAGCGACTCTGGAAACACCATATATTTT.